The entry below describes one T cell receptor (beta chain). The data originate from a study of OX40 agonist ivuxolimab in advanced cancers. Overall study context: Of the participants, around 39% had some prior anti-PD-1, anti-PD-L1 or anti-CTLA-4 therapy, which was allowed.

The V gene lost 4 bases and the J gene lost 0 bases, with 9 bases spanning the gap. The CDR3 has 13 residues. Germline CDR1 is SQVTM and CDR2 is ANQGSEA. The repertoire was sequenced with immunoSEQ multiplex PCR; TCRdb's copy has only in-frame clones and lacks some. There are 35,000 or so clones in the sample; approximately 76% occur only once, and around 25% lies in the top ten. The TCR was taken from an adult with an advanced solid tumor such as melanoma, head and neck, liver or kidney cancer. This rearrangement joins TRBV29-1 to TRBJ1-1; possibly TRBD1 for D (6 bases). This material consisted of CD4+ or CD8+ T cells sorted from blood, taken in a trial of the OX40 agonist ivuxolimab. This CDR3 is CSVGGQLNTEAFF. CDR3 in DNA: TGCAGCGTTGGCGGACAGCTGAACACTGAAGCTTTCTTT.